This T cell receptor (beta chain) is drawn from a study of cytomegalovirus exposure and HLA in healthy donors. Primers: 60 Vbeta forward and 13 Jbeta reverse. Some clones are missing from TCRdb's copy, which holds only in-frame ones; the method was immunoSEQ multiplex PCR. The sample consists of around 140,000 clones, roughly 75% of them appearing once. There are a few counts of this clone. This CDR3 contains 17 residues. CDR1 is LGHNT, CDR2 FRNRAP, per germline. V gave up 3 bases and J gave up 0 bases, with 15 bases separating them. The sequencing input was PBMCs. The sequence was obtained from a middle-aged man in good health and CMV-seronegative. V usage is TRBV12-5 and J usage is TRBJ1-5; D is uncertain. The CDR3 region is CASGFLNTPYSNQPQHF. CDR3 in DNA: TGTGCTAGTGGTTTCCTGAACACCCCTTATAGCAATCAGCCCCAGCATTTT.